This T cell receptor beta chain is drawn from a study of technical replicates of blood from a handful of donors (dated by TCRdb to about 2017). Concerning this clone: Its antigen remains unidentified. No base-level quality is on record; no much larger clone is a single base apart.

Receptors were amplified or captured by the immunoSEQ multiplex PCR assay. TCRdb provides this immuneACCESS table in a form limited to in-frame rearrangements. Some clones are lacking; in checked studies, under half of them reflect an unresolved V gene, and why the rest are absent is not known. The sample table contains 65,000 to 70,000 clones; only one count was recorded for 75% to 90% of them. Together, the top ten hold 4% to 5% of the sample. The germline V gene encodes CDR1 SGHRS and CDR2 YFSETQ. Clipping removes 4 bases from V and 7 bases from J, with 10 as the unmatched junction base count. There are 16 amino acids in the CDR3, from cysteine to phenylalanine inclusive. Only the CDR3 portion is preserved as DNA: 48 bases, with reading frame beginning at the first base.

The chain uses TRBV5-1 and TRBJ2-4; the junction holds 11 bases that match TRBD1. The sequence derives from a human donor in good health. Some clones in this sample may be carry-over from other donors' samples. Material for sequencing was PBMCs. The nucleotides read TGCGCCAGCAGCCTCGGGACAGGGGGGTCGGGCAACATTCAGTACTTC. Its product reads: CASSLGTGGSGNIQYF.